This T cell receptor beta chain was obtained from a study of blood T cells in healthy people across ages. It was with a sample-barcoded 5' primer and a J-beta primer mix that a second PCR of about 6 to 11 cycles was run. MiXCR, applied by TCRdb to the 5' RACE reads, yields one record per CDR3 protein. The sample has about 1.4 million distinct CDR3 sequences; around 55% are singletons. CDR3 length equals 15 residues. Per the germline V gene, CDR1 is GTSNPN and CDR2 is SVGIG (reference sequence). With 0 bases removed from V and 0 bases from J, the gap between germline ends came to 11 bases. Russia was home to the donors, healthy Caucasian individuals aged roughly 6 to 90. Collection of about 9.4 milliliters of peripheral blood was performed for each donor.

This chain connects TRBV30 to TRBJ1-2; tentative D call: TRBD1 (6 bases). Sample: blood. This sequence was found in a man between 18 and 29 years old in good health. CDR3 sequence: CAWSVGTLPNYGYTF. CDR3 nucleotide sequence: TGTGCCTGGAGTGTGGGGACACTACCTAACTATGGCTACACCTTC.